This note documents a single TCR beta chain sequence. Its antigen specificity is not known. No base quality information exists; no much larger clone differs at one position. Libraries were made using RT-PCR. The reads were generated on an Illumina HiSeq 2500. TCRdb reprocessed the public reads (quality trimming at Q25 with fastp, clone calling with MiXCR) and kept in-frame beta chains. Rows are unified per CDR3 protein, each entry keeping the most common DNA and genes. The sample yields about 780,000 distinct CDR3 sequences; about 18% were counted once. The ten largest clones add up to roughly 10% of the sample. The germline V gene (reference sequence) provides CDR1 MNHEY and CDR2 SMNVEV. The CDR3 has 13 amino acids, counting the end cysteine and phenylalanine. Of all the DNA, just the CDR3 is kept, 39 bases in frame from base 1. The junction shows trimming of 5 bases on V and 6 bases on J, plus 13 bases between the germline ends.

The data were obtained in a study of response to subunit inactivated influenza vaccine (dated by TCRdb to the late 2010s). About the full investigation: To follow how T cells responded to a trivalent subunit inactivated influenza vaccine, the researchers relied on deep quantitative profiling of the T cell receptor repertoire.

What the authors observed across the whole study: According to the authors, only a limited number of new T cells may be recruited by each seasonal influenza vaccination.

The TCR comes from a man over 45 who received an inactivated influenza vaccine. Donor details come from another sample of the same person, matched by shared clones. Recombination linked TRBV27 to TRBJ1-1; the D gene is unclear. Here the sequenced sample was PBMCs from blood, taken 5 days after vaccination. The base sequence is TGTGCCAGCAGTGAGGTTATGGGGTCTGAAGCTTTCTTT. It encodes CASSEVMGSEAFF.